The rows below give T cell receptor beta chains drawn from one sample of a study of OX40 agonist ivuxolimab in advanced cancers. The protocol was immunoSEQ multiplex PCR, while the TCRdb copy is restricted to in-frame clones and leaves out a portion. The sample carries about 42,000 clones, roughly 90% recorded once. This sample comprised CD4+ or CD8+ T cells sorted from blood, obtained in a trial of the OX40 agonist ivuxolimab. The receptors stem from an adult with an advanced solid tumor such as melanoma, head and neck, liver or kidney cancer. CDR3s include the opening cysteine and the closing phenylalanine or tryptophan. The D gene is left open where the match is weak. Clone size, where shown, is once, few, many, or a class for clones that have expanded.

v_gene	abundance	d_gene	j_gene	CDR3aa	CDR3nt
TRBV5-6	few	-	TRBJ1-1	CASSRRVSTEAFF	TGTGCCAGCAGCCGCAGGGTGAGCACTGAAGCTTTCTTT
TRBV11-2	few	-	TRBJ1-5	CASSLDPNNQPQHF	TGTGCCAGCAGCTTAGATCCAAACAATCAGCCCCAGCATTTT
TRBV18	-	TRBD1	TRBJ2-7	CASSPQGASYTYEQYF	TGTGCCAGCTCACCACAGGGGGCCTCCTATACCTACGAGCAGTACTTC
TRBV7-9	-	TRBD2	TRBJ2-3	CASSSGLAGRTDTQYF	TGTGCCAGCAGCTCAGGACTAGCGGGGCGCACAGATACGCAGTATTTT
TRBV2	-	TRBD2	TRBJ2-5	CASTGTTEETQYF	TGTGCCAGCACGGGGACTACTGAGGAGACCCAGTACTTC
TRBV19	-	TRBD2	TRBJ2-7	CASSTKTSGEQYF	TGTGCCAGTAGTACCAAAACTAGCGGCGAGCAGTACTTC
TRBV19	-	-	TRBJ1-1	CASSNAANTEAFF	TGTGCCAGTAGTAACGCGGCGAACACTGAAGCTTTCTTT
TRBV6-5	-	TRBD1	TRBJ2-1	CASRKQGSASDEQFF	TGTGCCAGCAGAAAACAGGGGAGCGCTTCGGATGAGCAGTTCTTC
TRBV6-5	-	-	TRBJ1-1	CASSYGGLNTEAFF	TGTGCCAGCAGTTACGGAGGATTGAACACTGAAGCTTTCTTT
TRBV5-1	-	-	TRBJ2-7	CASSLGRLTSYEQYF	TGCGCCAGCAGTCTAGGAAGACTAACTTCCTACGAGCAGTACTTC
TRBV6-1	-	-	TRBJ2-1	CASSRDNSYNEQFF	TGTGCCAGCAGCCGGGACAACTCCTACAATGAGCAGTTCTTC
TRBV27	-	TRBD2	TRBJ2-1	CASTRLAGGLNEQFF	TGTGCCAGCACCCGACTAGCGGGAGGGTTAAATGAGCAGTTCTTC
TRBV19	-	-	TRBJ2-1	CASSIDRHEQFF	TGTGCCAGTAGTATAGATAGGCATGAGCAGTTCTTC
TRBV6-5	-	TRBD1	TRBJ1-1	CASSATGYTEAFF	TGTGCCAGCAGTGCGACAGGGTACACTGAAGCTTTCTTT
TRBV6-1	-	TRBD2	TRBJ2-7	CASSVGLAGVPYEQYF	TGTGCCAGCAGTGTAGGATTAGCGGGAGTTCCCTACGAGCAGTACTTC
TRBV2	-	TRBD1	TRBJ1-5	CASSGQGGNQPQHF	TGTGCCAGCAGTGGACAGGGGGGCAATCAGCCCCAGCATTTT
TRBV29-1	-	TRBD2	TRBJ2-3	CSARTSDESHTQYF	TGCAGCGCCCGGACTAGCGATGAGAGTCATACGCAGTATTTT
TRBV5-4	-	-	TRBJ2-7	CASRPGTGSYEQYF	TGTGCCAGCAGGCCCGGAACAGGGAGCTACGAGCAGTACTTC
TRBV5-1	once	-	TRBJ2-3	CASSLRPLFTDTQYF	TGCGCCAGCAGCTTGAGACCGTTATTTACAGATACGCAGTATTTT
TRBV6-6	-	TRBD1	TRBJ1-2	CASSYSTGANYGYTF	TGTGCCAGCAGTTACTCGACAGGGGCTAACTATGGCTACACCTTC
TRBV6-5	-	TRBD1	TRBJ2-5	CASSYRTGPQETQYF	TGTGCCAGCAGCTATAGGACAGGACCCCAAGAGACCCAGTACTTC
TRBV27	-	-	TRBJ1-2	CASSFEGSYGYTF	TGTGCCAGCAGTTTTGAGGGGTCCTATGGCTACACCTTC
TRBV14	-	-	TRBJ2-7	CASSPYPGFYEQYF	TGTGCCAGCAGCCCCTATCCGGGTTTCTACGAGCAGTACTTC
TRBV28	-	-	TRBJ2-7	CASSLLHYYEQYF	TGTGCCAGCAGTTTATTACACTACTACGAGCAGTACTTC
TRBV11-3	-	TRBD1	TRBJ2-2	CASSLAQGAGELFF	TGTGCCAGCAGCTTAGCACAGGGGGCCGGGGAGCTGTTTTTT
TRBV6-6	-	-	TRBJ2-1	CASRDGEYNEQFF	TGTGCCAGCAGAGACGGGGAATACAATGAGCAGTTCTTC
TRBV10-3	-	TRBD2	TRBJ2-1	CAISEPRTSWNEQFF	TGTGCCATCAGTGAGCCCCGGACTAGCTGGAATGAGCAGTTCTTC
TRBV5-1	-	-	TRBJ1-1	CASSARQTNTEAFF	TGCGCCAGCAGCGCAAGACAGACAAACACTGAAGCTTTCTTT
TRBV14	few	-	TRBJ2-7	CASSELRLGEQYF	TGTGCCAGCAGCGAGCTCAGATTAGGCGAGCAGTACTTC
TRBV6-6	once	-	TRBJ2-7	CASSYRGGISYEQYF	TGTGCCAGCAGTTATAGAGGCGGGATATCCTACGAGCAGTACTTC
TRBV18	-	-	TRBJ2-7	CASATATSYEQYF	TGTGCCAGCGCAACAGCTACCTCCTACGAGCAGTACTTC
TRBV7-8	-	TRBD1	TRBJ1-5	CASSSGTGNQPQHF	TGTGCCAGCAGCTCCGGGACAGGGAATCAGCCCCAGCATTTT
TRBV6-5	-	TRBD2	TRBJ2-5	CASSPGLAETQYF	TGTGCCAGCAGCCCCGGACTAGCGGAGACCCAGTACTTC
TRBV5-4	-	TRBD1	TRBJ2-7	CASSLGTGGNYEQYF	TGTGCCAGCAGCCTAGGGACAGGGGGGAACTACGAGCAGTACTTC
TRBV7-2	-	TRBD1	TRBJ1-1	CASSLKVNRGAFF	TGTGCCAGCAGCTTAAAGGTAAACAGGGGAGCTTTCTTT
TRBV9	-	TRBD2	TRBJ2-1	CASSINSGRARNEQFF	TGTGCCAGCAGCATAAATAGCGGGAGGGCCAGGAATGAGCAGTTCTTC
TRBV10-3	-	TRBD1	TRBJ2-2	CAIKGTGGTGELFF	TGTGCCATCAAGGGGACAGGGGGCACCGGGGAGCTGTTTTTT
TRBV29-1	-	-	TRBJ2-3	CSVAVATDTQYF	TGCAGCGTTGCCGTAGCTACAGATACGCAGTATTTT
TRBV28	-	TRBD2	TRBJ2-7	CASRERTSGRAGEQYF	TGTGCCAGCAGGGAAAGGACTAGCGGGAGAGCTGGGGAGCAGTACTTC
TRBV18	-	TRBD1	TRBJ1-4	CASSPPGQPNEKLFF	TGTGCCAGCTCACCCCCGGGACAGCCTAATGAAAAACTGTTTTTT
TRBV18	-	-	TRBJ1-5	CASSLGRLYSNQPQHF	TGTGCCAGCTCACTCGGACGGCTCTATAGCAATCAGCCCCAGCATTTT
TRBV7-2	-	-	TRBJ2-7	CASTPSGGPYEQYF	TGTGCCAGCACCCCTTCTGGAGGTCCCTACGAGCAGTACTTC